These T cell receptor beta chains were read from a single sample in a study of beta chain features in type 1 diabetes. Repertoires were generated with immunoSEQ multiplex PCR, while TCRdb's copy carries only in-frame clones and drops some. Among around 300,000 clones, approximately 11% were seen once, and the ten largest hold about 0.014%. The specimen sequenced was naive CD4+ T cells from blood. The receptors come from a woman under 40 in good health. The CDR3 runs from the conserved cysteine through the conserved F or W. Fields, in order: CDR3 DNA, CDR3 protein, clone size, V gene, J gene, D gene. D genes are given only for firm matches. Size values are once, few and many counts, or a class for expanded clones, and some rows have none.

DNA: TGTGCCAGCAGTTCTCTCCTTTTAGCGGGACAGCTCTATGGCTACACCTTC
CDR3: CASSSLLLAGQLYGYTF
size: few
V: TRBV27
J: TRBJ1-2
D: TRBD1

DNA: TGTGCCAGCAGTCTTACAATACAAGAGACCCAGTACTTC
CDR3: CASSLTIQETQYF
size: few
V: TRBV28
J: TRBJ2-5
D: NA

DNA: TGTGCCAACTCGGTGAATAGCAATCAGCCCCAGCATTTT
CDR3: CANSVNSNQPQHF
size: NA
V: TRBV28
J: TRBJ1-5
D: NA

DNA: TGCGCCAGCAGCGAACTAGAAGATACGCAGTATTTT
CDR3: CASSELEDTQYF
size: few
V: TRBV5-1
J: TRBJ2-3
D: NA

DNA: TGCGCCAGCAGCCCCCAAGGGAGTTTAGCCAAAAACATTCAGTACTTC
CDR3: CASSPQGSLAKNIQYF
size: few
V: TRBV4-1
J: TRBJ2-4
D: NA

DNA: TGTGCCAGCAGGACGGGACAGGTTCACACCGGGGAGCTGTTTTTT
CDR3: CASRTGQVHTGELFF
size: few
V: TRBV28
J: TRBJ2-2
D: TRBD1

DNA: TGTGCCAGTAGTCCCACCTCACTAGCGGGAGAGTCAACCGGGGAGCTGTTTTTT
CDR3: CASSPTSLAGESTGELFF
size: few
V: TRBV19
J: TRBJ2-2
D: TRBD2

DNA: TGTGCCAGCAACTCGCCACAGGGGGCTGGAGAGACCCAGTACTTC
CDR3: CASNSPQGAGETQYF
size: few
V: TRBV7-8
J: TRBJ2-5
D: TRBD1

DNA: TGTGCCAGTAGTATCCAGGGGACACAAGAGACCCAGTACTTC
CDR3: CASSIQGTQETQYF
size: few
V: TRBV19
J: TRBJ2-5
D: NA

DNA: TGTGCCAGTAGAAAAAATGTCGGGGGGGCCGTTGACTATGGCTACACCTTC
CDR3: CASRKNVGGAVDYGYTF
size: few
V: TRBV19
J: TRBJ1-2
D: NA

DNA: TGTGCCAGCAGTCCGTTCGGACAGGGGGCTTATGGCTACACCTTC
CDR3: CASSPFGQGAYGYTF
size: NA
V: TRBV27
J: TRBJ1-2
D: TRBD1

DNA: TGTGCCAGCAGTCGGCAGGGGGCTGAATACGAGCAGTACTTC
CDR3: CASSRQGAEYEQYF
size: NA
V: TRBV7-2
J: TRBJ2-7
D: TRBD1

DNA: TGCGCCAGCACAAGGGAGGCCGGGGAGCTGTTTTTT
CDR3: CASTREAGELFF
size: few
V: TRBV5-1
J: TRBJ2-2
D: NA

DNA: TGCGCCAGCAGCCAAGACGACGCAAGGACAGGGCAGCTAGTCAAAAACATTCAGTACTTC
CDR3: CASSQDDARTGQLVKNIQYF
size: NA
V: TRBV4-3
J: TRBJ2-4
D: TRBD1

DNA: TGTGCCAGCAGTTTCCTGGCGGGAGGTTACGAGCAGTACTTC
CDR3: CASSFLAGGYEQYF
size: NA
V: TRBV27
J: TRBJ2-7
D: TRBD2

DNA: TGTGCCAGCACTCGGGACTATCAGGGTGAGCAGTTCTTC
CDR3: CASTRDYQGEQFF
size: NA
V: TRBV2
J: TRBJ2-1
D: TRBD2

DNA: TGTGCCTGGAGCGTGTCTAGGGGAAATACGCAGTATTTT
CDR3: CAWSVSRGNTQYF
size: few
V: TRBV30
J: TRBJ2-3
D: NA